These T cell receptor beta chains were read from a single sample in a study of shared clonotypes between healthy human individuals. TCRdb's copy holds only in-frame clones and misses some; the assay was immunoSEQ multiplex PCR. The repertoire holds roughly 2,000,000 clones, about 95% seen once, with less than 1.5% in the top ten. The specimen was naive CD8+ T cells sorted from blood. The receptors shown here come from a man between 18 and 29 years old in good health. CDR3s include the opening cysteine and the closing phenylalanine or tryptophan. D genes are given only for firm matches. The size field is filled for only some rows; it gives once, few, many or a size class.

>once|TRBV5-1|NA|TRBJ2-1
TGCGCCAGCAGCTTGAGATTTCTGGAGCACAATGAGCAGTTCTTC
CASSLRFLEHNEQFF
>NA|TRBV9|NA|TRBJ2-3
TGTGCCAGCAGCGTCGAAGGGCTAGCTGTAGATACGCAGTATTTT
CASSVEGLAVDTQYF
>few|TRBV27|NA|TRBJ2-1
TGTGCCAGCAGTTTATTAGCCAGCATGCTGAGTGAGCAGTTCTTC
CASSLLASMLSEQFF
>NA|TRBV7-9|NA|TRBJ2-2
TGTGCCAGCAGGTCCGGGACTACCGGGGAGCTGTTTTTT
CASRSGTTGELFF
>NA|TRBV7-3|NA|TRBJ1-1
TGTGCCAGCAGCTTGGAGGTGAACACTGAAGCTTTCTTT
CASSLEVNTEAFF
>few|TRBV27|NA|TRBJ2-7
TGTGCCAGCAGTCTCTACGAGCAGTACTTC
CASSLYEQYF
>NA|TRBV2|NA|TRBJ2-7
TGTGCCAGCAGTGAATTGTCAGGGGGGATGTACGAGCAGTACTTC
CASSELSGGMYEQYF
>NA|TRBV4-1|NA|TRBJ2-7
TGCGCCAGCAGCCAAGATACAGTACGGCAGTACTTC
CASSQDTVRQYF
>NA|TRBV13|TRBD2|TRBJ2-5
TGTGCCAGCAGCCTCGGGACTAGCGGGGGAGCCTCCAAAGAGACCCAGTACTTC
CASSLGTSGGASKETQYF
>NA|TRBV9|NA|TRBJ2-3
TGTGCCAGCAGCGTCATGACTAGTGGCGCAGATACGCAGTATTTT
CASSVMTSGADTQYF
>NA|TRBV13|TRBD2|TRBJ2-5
TGTGCCAGCAGCCCGCCGGGGCGCGGGGGACGCGAGACCCAGTACTTC
CASSPPGRGGRETQYF
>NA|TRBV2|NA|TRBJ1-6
TGTGCCAGTGATCAAGACAGCAGACGCTTAAATTCACCCCTCCACTTT
CASDQDSRRLNSPLHF
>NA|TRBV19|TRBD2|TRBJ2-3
TGTGCCAGTAGTATTGGACTAGCGGGAGATACGCAGTATTTT
CASSIGLAGDTQYF
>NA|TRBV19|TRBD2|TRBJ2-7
TGTGCCAGTAGCTTCGGGAGGTCCTACGAGCAGTACTTC
CASSFGRSYEQYF
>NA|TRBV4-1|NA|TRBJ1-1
TGCGCCAGCAGCCAGAGCAGGGGCTTCACTGAAGCTTTCTTT
CASSQSRGFTEAFF
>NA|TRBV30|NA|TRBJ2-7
TGTGCCTGTACCCGGGACACCATCTACGAGCAGTACTTC
CACTRDTIYEQYF
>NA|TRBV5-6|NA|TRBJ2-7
TGTGCCAGCAGCTTGGGACAGGGACTATCAGCCTACGAGCAGTACTTC
CASSLGQGLSAYEQYF
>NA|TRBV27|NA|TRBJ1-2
TGTGCCAGCAGTTTATTGTTTGGGGAGACAGACAACTATGGCTACACCTTC
CASSLLFGETDNYGYTF
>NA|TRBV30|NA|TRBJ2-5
TGTGCCTGGAGTGTTCCCCCTTGGGGTAGCGGCCAAGAGACCCAGTACTTC
CAWSVPPWGSGQETQYF
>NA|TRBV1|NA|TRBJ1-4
TGCACCAGCGCGACAGGGCGCGTTAATGAAAAACTGTTTTTT
CTSATGRVNEKLFF
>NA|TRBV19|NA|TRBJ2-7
TGTGCCAGTAGTATCGGTGGATCCTACGAGCAGTACTTC
CASSIGGSYEQYF